These 17 T cell receptor beta chains were sequenced from one sample in a study of somatic mutations in cytotoxic T cells in rheumatoid arthritis. TCRdb's copy holds only in-frame clones and misses some; the assay was immunoSEQ multiplex PCR. The sample lists some 10,000 clones; approximately 70% were seen once. Sequencing input: CD8+ T cells sorted from blood. Source of these receptors: a man aged 55 to 70 in good health.

The chain is built from TRBV6-5 and TRBJ2-5; D is possibly TRBD2 (6 bases). The CDR3 consists of 15 residues. Germline V gives CDR1 MNHEY, CDR2 SVGAGI. With 10 bases removed from V and 3 bases from J, the gap between germline ends came to 21 bases. CDR3 in amino acids: CANHMGRDDEETQYF. CDR3 coding DNA: TGTGCCAACCACATGGGGCGGGACGATGAAGAGACCCAGTACTTC.

J is TRBJ2-7 and V is TRBV11-2; D unclear. Germline-derived CDR1 and CDR2 are SGHAT and FQNNGV. Trimming pared 0 bases from V and 1 base from J, leaving 7 bases between. CDR3 length equals 14 residues. CDR3 protein: CASSLDLGSYEQYF. In nucleotides, the CDR3 is TGTGCCAGCAGCTTAGATCTGGGATCCTACGAGCAGTACTTC.

The chain recombines TRBV7-8 with TRBJ2-7; the match to TRBD2 covers 11 bases. Germline V gives CDR1 SGHVS, CDR2 FQNEAQ. V lost 6 bases to trimming and J lost 4 bases; unmatched junction nucleotides: 11. The CDR3 covers 16 residues. The CDR3 spells CASRPLLAGVVYEQYF. The CDR3, as DNA: TGTGCCAGCAGGCCTCTACTAGCGGGGGTTGTTTACGAGCAGTACTTC.

V and J are TRBV5-6 and TRBJ1-2, with a weak D call TRBD1 (5 bases). Germline V gene data show CDR1 as SGHDT and CDR2 as YYEEEE. Trimming removed 4 bases from V and 8 bases from J, with 9 bases in between. The CDR3 has 11 amino acids. CDR3 DNA: TGTGCCAGCAGCCTGGGGGAAGGCTACACCTTC. Amino acid sequence: CASSLGEGYTF.

The chain links TRBV6-6 to TRBJ1-2, with D maybe TRBD1 (5 bases). This CDR3 comprises 16 residues. V was clipped by 0 bases and J by 4 bases, with 15 bases between them. Germline CDR1 is MNHNY and CDR2 is SVGAGI (reference sequence). The CDR3 DNA reads TGTGCCAGCAGTTACTCGACACCGACAGAGACCTATGGCTACACCTTC. It translates to CASSYSTPTETYGYTF.

V is TRBV19 and J is TRBJ1-5; 8 bases map to TRBD1. V was clipped by 3 bases and J by 5 bases; unmatched bases: 6. From germline, CDR1 is LNHDA and CDR2 SQIVND (reference sequence). The CDR3 sequence is 15 residues long. The CDR3 is CASSILGTGHQPQHF. The CDR3 DNA reads as TGTGCCAGTAGTATCCTCGGGACAGGTCATCAGCCCCAGCATTTT.

This chain connects TRBV7-7 to TRBJ2-7; tentative D call: TRBD2 (5 bases). The V gene's germline CDR1 is SSHAT and CDR2 FNYEAQ (reference sequence). With 1 base removed from V and 6 bases from J, the gap between germline ends came to 10 bases. The CDR3 runs 13 residues. This chain's CDR3 is CASSLGESGEQYF. Written as DNA, the CDR3 is TGTGCCAGCAGCTTAGGGGAGTCCGGCGAGCAGTACTTC.

This chain joins TRBV5-1 and TRBJ2-2; 9 nucleotides match TRBD1. J was trimmed by 4 bases and V by 4 bases; bases with no gene match: 8. Germline V lookup: CDR1 SGHRS, CDR2 YFSETQ. There are 16 residues in the CDR3. The CDR3 reads CASSPVTGGSTGELFF. The DNA of the CDR3 is TGCGCCAGCAGCCCCGTTACAGGGGGCAGCACCGGGGAGCTGTTTTTT.

The CDR3 sequence is CASSLMTGGADTQYF. DNA for the CDR3: TGTGCCAGCAGTTTAATGACAGGGGGGGCAGATACGCAGTATTTT. The rearrangement links TRBV28 to TRBJ2-3; 9 bases align to TRBD1. CDR3 length: 15 residues. The V gene end was trimmed by 2 bases and the J gene end by 4 bases; junction bases not matched to a gene: 4. Germline loops: CDR1 MDHEN, CDR2 SYDVKM.

The genes are TRBV7-8 and TRBJ1-4; 7 positions agree with TRBD1. The CDR3 is made up of 16 amino acids. The V gene's germline CDR1 is SGHVS and CDR2 FQNEAQ. V shed 1 base, J shed 6 bases, and the junction held 8 bases outside the gene matches. DNA for the CDR3: TGTGCCAGCAGCTTAGGCGCGACAGGGTTGGATGAAAAACTGTTTTTT. It codes for CASSLGATGLDEKLFF.

The J gene is TRBJ1-2, the V gene TRBV27; D unresolved. V lost 5 bases and J lost 4, with 14 bases in between. The CDR3 runs to 14 residues. The germline gives CDR1 MNHEY, CDR2 SMNVEV (reference sequence). CDR3 residues: CASSETGGIYGYTF. For the CDR3, the DNA is TGTGCCAGCAGTGAGACGGGAGGGATCTATGGCTACACCTTC.

The rearrangement joins TRBV4-2 to TRBJ2-7; 9 bases fit TRBD1. CDR1 is LGHNA and CDR2 is YNFKEQ in the germline V gene. V gave up 0 bases and J gave up 8 bases; unmatched junction bases: 11. This CDR3 is 16 amino acids long. The DNA for the CDR3 is TGTGCCAGCAGCCAAGATTCTAGCACAGGGGGCCTACAGCAGTACTTC. Translated: CASSQDSSTGGLQQYF.

The chain is built from TRBV28 and TRBJ2-7, with D perhaps assigned TRBD1 or TRBD2 (5 bases each). V was shortened by 3 bases and J by 2 bases, with 8 bases between the two germline ends. Germline V lookup: CDR1 MDHEN, CDR2 SYDVKM. This CDR3 has 13 residues. CDR3 sequence: CASSFEGTYEQYF. CDR3 nucleotide sequence: TGTGCCAGCAGTTTTGAGGGGACCTACGAGCAGTACTTC.

The genes are TRBV4-3 and TRBJ2-2; 8 positions agree with TRBD1. The germline CDR1 and CDR2 sequences are LGHNA and YSLEER. The V segment lost 4 bases and the J segment 1 base; nucleotides outside the gene matches: 2. CDR3 length: 15 residues. CDR3 coding DNA: TGCGCCAGCAGCCCCGGGACAGGGAACACCGGGGAGCTGTTTTTT. Translation gives CASSPGTGNTGELFF.

The J gene is TRBJ2-1, the V gene TRBV7-9, with TRBD2 matching 9 bases. The CDR3 loop spans 15 amino acids. CDR1 and CDR2 (germline): SEHNR, FQNEAQ (reference sequence). The V segment lost 6 bases and the J segment 10 bases; nucleotides outside the gene matches: 13. CDR3 sequence (DNA): TGTGCCAGCAGACCCATGGTGAACAGCGGGAGGGAGCAGTTCTTC. Its translation is CASRPMVNSGREQFF.

The chain carries TRBV5-6 and TRBJ1-5; D gene uncertain. CDR3 length: 12 amino acids. Deletions cut 3 bases from V and 7 bases from J, with 8 bases between. The germline V gene encodes CDR1 SGHDT and CDR2 YYEEEE. In nucleotides, the CDR3 is TGTGCCAGCAGCTCCCCCTACCAGCCCCAGCATTTT. This gives the protein CASSSPYQPQHF.

The V and J genes are TRBV19 and TRBJ1-5; D uncertain. V shed 5 bases and J shed 2 bases, with 7 bases lying between them. The CDR3 contains 13 residues. In germline, CDR1 is LNHDA, CDR2 SQIVND (reference sequence). This CDR3 is CASSPRGNQPQHF. The CDR3 bases are TGTGCCAGTAGTCCTCGGGGCAATCAGCCCCAGCATTTT.